This is a list of T cell receptor beta chains from one sample in a study of lymphopenia after photon versus proton radiotherapy. TCRdb's copy holds only in-frame clones and misses some; the assay was immunoSEQ multiplex PCR. The profile covers more than 15,000 clones, with roughly 86% appearing a single time and around 3% taken by the ten largest. The input for sequencing was peripheral blood, taken from a patient treated with photon-based radiotherapy. These receptors were obtained from a woman aged 45-65 years with pancreatic cancer. The CDR3 runs from the conserved cysteine through the conserved F or W. The order of the fields is clone size, D gene, J gene, V gene, CDR3 DNA, CDR3 protein. A D gene is named only where the DNA matches it firmly. Clone size, where shown, is once, few, many, or a class for clones that have expanded.

.,.,TRBJ1-1,TRBV28,TGTGCCAGCAGTTTGGGGGGGGACACTGAAGCTTTCTTT,CASSLGGDTEAFF
.,.,TRBJ2-7,TRBV4-1,TGCGCCAGCAGCCAACGATTTGGGCCCCTGGACGAGCAGTACTTC,CASSQRFGPLDEQYF
.,.,TRBJ1-5,TRBV28,TGTGCCAGCACTTATAGCAATCAGCCCCAGCATTTT,CASTYSNQPQHF
.,TRBD1,TRBJ2-3,TRBV29-1,TGCAGCGCCGACATGACAGGACAGGGGCACACAGATACGCAGTATTTT,CSADMTGQGHTDTQYF
.,.,TRBJ2-7,TRBV27,TGTGCCAGCAGAAGGAGCCTCTCAGACTACGAGCAGTACTTC,CASRRSLSDYEQYF
few,.,TRBJ2-2,TRBV5-1,TGCGCCAGCAGCTTGCCGGGCGGGTTCACCGGGGAGCTGTTTTTT,CASSLPGGFTGELFF
.,.,TRBJ1-1,TRBV11-3,TGTGCCAGCAGCTTAGTGGCTGGCAGTGAAGCTTTCTTT,CASSLVAGSEAFF
.,TRBD1,TRBJ1-2,TRBV28,TGTGCCAGCAGCGCCGGGACAGGAACTAACTATGGCTACACCTTC,CASSAGTGTNYGYTF
.,.,TRBJ1-5,TRBV27,TGTGCCAGCAGAAGACATCTAGATAGCAATCAGCCCCAGCATTTT,CASRRHLDSNQPQHF
.,TRBD1,TRBJ2-2,TRBV7-9,TGTGCCAGCAGACGGACGACAGGGGTGGGCACCGGGGAGCTGTTTTTT,CASRRTTGVGTGELFF
.,TRBD2,TRBJ2-7,TRBV5-1,TGCGCCAGCAGCTTGGAGTCTAGCGGGAGGGTTGAATACGAGCAGTACTTC,CASSLESSGRVEYEQYF
.,.,TRBJ2-3,TRBV9,TGTGCCAGCAGCACCCTTGGAGAAAACACAGATACGCAGTATTTT,CASSTLGENTDTQYF
.,.,TRBJ2-1,TRBV2,TGTGCCAGCAGTACCAGACAGATAAACAATGAGCAGTTCTTC,CASSTRQINNEQFF